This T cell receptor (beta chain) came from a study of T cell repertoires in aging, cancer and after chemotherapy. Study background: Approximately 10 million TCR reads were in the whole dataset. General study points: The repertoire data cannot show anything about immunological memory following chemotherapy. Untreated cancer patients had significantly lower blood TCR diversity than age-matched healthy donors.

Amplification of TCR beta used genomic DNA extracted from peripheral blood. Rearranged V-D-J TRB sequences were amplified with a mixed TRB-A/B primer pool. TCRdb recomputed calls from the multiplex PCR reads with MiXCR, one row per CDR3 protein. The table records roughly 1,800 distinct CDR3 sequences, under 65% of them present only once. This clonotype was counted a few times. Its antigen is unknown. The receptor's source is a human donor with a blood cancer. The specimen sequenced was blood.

The CDR3 loop reads CSVRGQGRQFF. CDR3 nucleotides: TGCAGCGTTAGAGGACAGGGGAGGCAGTTCTTC. The rearrangement links TRBV29-1 to TRBJ2-1, with 9 nucleotides matching TRBD1. This CDR3 contains 11 residues. The ends lost 5 bases at V and 12 bases at J; junction bases unmatched: 5. Germline V CDR1 and CDR2: SQVTM, ANQGSEA.